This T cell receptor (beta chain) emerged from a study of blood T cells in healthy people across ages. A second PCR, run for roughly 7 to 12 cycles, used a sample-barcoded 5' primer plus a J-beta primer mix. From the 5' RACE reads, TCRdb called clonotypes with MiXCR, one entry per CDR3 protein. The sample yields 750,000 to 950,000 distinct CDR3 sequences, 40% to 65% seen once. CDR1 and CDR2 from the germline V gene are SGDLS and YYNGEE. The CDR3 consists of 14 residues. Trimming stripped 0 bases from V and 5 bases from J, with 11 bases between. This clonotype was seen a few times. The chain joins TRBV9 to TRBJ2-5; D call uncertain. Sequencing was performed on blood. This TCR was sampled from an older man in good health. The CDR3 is CASSVGAAGETQYF. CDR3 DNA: TGTGCCAGCAGCGTAGGGGCCGCTGGGGAGACCCAGTACTTC.